These 17 T cell receptor beta chains share one sample of origin, sequenced in a study of T-cell memory formation after mild COVID-19. TCRdb recomputed calls from the 5' RACE reads with MiXCR, one row per CDR3 protein. The sample carries roughly 350,000 distinct CDR3 sequences, roughly 15% recorded once. Sequenced sample: PBMCs or a T cell subset sorted from them (not recorded which). These TCRs come from a man between 18 and 29 years old who had mild COVID-19 (a few samples of this study predate the infection). Cell type and time point are not known.

The chain combines TRBV6-5 with TRBJ2-3; D may be TRBD2 (7 bases). The ends were cut back, 7 bases at V and 6 bases at J, with 20 bases in the middle. The CDR3 has 15 amino acids. Germline assignment: CDR1 MNHEY and CDR2 SVGAGI. The CDR3 reads CASKGRGISADTQYF. The CDR3 DNA follows: TGTGCCAGCAAAGGGAGGGGGATTTCGGCGGATACGCAGTATTTT.

This clonotype was recorded a few times. The rearrangement links TRBV7-6 to TRBJ2-5; 9 bases fit TRBD2. The V gene's germline CDR1 is SGHVS and CDR2 FNYEAQ. This CDR3 region has 16 residues. With 5 bases clipped from V and 2 bases from J, the junction kept 9 bases outside the gene matches. The CDR3 region has the DNA TGTGCCAGCAGCCTCCTGCTAGCGGGGATACAAGAGACCCAGTACTTC. This encodes CASSLLLAGIQETQYF.

This clonotype was detected a few times. The chain combines TRBV7-6 with TRBJ1-4, with TRBD1 identical over 7 bases. CDR1 is SGHVS and CDR2 is FNYEAQ in the germline V gene. V dropped 1 base and J dropped 10; count of bases not matched to a gene: 9. This CDR3 is built from 15 residues. The CDR3 loop is CASSLGWRGQGKLFF. In DNA form, the CDR3 reads TGTGCCAGCAGCTTAGGTTGGAGGGGGCAGGGAAAACTGTTTTTT. Together with reference TRBV7-6 and TRBJ1-4, the CDR3 gives the full variable domain: GAGVSQSPRYKVTKRGQDVALRCDPISGHVSLYWYRQALGQGPEFLTYFNYEAQQDKSGLPNDRFSAERPEGSISTLTIQRTEQRDSAMYRCASSLGWRGQGKLFFGSGTQLSVL.

In its sample, this clonotype was seen once. This chain links TRBV10-1 with TRBJ2-7; 9 bases are shared with TRBD1. The J segment lost 7 bases and the V segment lost 1 base, leaving 5 bases of the junction unmatched. CDR1 WNHNN and CDR2 SYGVQD come from the germline V gene (reference sequence). The CDR3 runs to 14 residues. The CDR3 spells CASSEWTGAREQYF. The CDR3 nucleotides read TGCGCCAGCAGTGAGTGGACAGGGGCTCGGGAGCAGTACTTC.

The genes are TRBV12-3 or TRBV12-4 and TRBJ2-3, with unresolved D. The V end was cut by 6 bases, the J end by 7 bases, with 8 bases between. The CDR3 covers 11 residues. The CDR3 is CASRLGNTQYF. In nucleotides, the CDR3 is TGTGCCAGCAGATTGGGGAATACGCAGTATTTT.

This clonotype occurred once. V gene TRBV15 combines with J gene TRBJ1-2, with 7 bases that match TRBD1. The V and J ends lost 3 bases and 4 bases, in that order; junction bases with no gene match: 2. The CDR3 covers 13 residues. The germline CDR1 and CDR2 sequences are LNHNV and YYDKDF (reference sequence). CDR3: CATSRGQTYGYTF. The CDR3 nucleotides are TGTGCCACCAGCAGGGGACAGACCTATGGCTACACCTTC.

This clonotype was counted a few times. The chain uses TRBV28 and TRBJ2-1; 11 bases line up with TRBD1. V shed 4 bases and J 6 bases; nucleotides not matched to a gene: 8. Germline V lookup: CDR1 MDHEN, CDR2 SYDVKM. The CDR3 length is 16 residues. The DNA for the CDR3 is TGTGCCAGCAGTTCCCCCGGGACAGGGGGTGCCAATGAGCAGTTCTTC. Residues: CASSSPGTGGANEQFF.

This chain links TRBV2 with TRBJ2-4; D possibly corresponds to TRBD1 (5 bases). With 5 bases removed from V and 8 bases from J, the gap between germline ends came to 10 bases. Germline V lookup: CDR1 SNHLY, CDR2 FYNNEI. The CDR3 loop spans 12 amino acids. The chain's CDR3 is CASSRQGDIQYF. CDR3 nucleotide sequence: TGTGCCAGCAGTCGTCAAGGGGACATTCAGTACTTC.

This clonotype was picked up many times. The chain recombines TRBV7-8 with TRBJ1-1, with D perhaps TRBD1 (6 bases). Looked up from germline, CDR1 is SGHVS and CDR2 is FQNEAQ. The CDR3 contains 14 residues. Trimming stripped 5 bases from V and 2 bases from J, with 12 bases between. Here the CDR3 DNA reads TGTGCCAGCAGCCTAAGGACAGTTAACACTGAAGCTTTCTTT. Translation: CASSLRTVNTEAFF.

This clonotype has just a few counts. CDR3: CASSLGTLPRVDGYTF. The CDR3 region has the DNA TGTGCCAGCAGCTTGGGCACTCTTCCAAGGGTTGATGGCTACACCTTC. This rearrangement joins TRBV5-4 to TRBJ1-2; the D is unclear. The CDR3 runs to 16 residues. Germline loops: CDR1 SGHNT, CDR2 YYREEE (reference sequence). Trimming left V 0 bases short and J 6 bases short, with 18 bases between.

The J gene is TRBJ1-2, the V gene TRBV5-1; 9 bases agree with TRBD1. CDR1 is SGHRS, CDR2 YFSETQ, per germline. The CDR3 runs 17 residues. The ends lost 1 base at V and 6 bases at J; junction bases unmatched: 13. In DNA form, the CDR3 reads TGCGCCAGCAGCTTGTGGATCCGGACAGGGGATCAGGATGGCTACACCTTC. The encoded protein is CASSLWIRTGDQDGYTF.

A few counts support this clonotype. This chain connects TRBV18 to TRBJ2-1; 9 bases match TRBD1. V lost 2 bases, J lost 6 bases, and 5 bases stayed unmatched. Germline V gene data show CDR1 as KGHSH and CDR2 as LQKENI. This CDR3 region has 15 residues. The CDR3 sequence: CASSPLGQGLNEQFF. CDR3 bases: TGTGCCAGCTCACCATTGGGACAGGGCCTCAATGAGCAGTTCTTC.

This clonotype was picked up many times. The chain carries TRBV11-3 and TRBJ2-5; a possible D gene is TRBD2 (6 bases). Per germline, CDR1 SGHNT and CDR2 YENEEA. The CDR3 has 13 residues. Trimming shortened V by 8 bases and J by 5 bases, and 15 bases separated the two germline ends. Here the CDR3 DNA reads TGTGCCAGCTCACCAGTCGGAGGGGAGACCCAGTACTTC. It is translated as CASSPVGGETQYF. The complete variable domain, with remaining parts taken from reference TRBV11-3 and TRBJ2-5, reads EAGVVQSPRYKIIEKKQPVAFWCNPISGHNTLYWYLQNLGQGPELLIRYENEEAVDDSQLPKDRFSAERLKGVDSTLKIQPAELGDSAVYLCASSPVGGETQYFGPGTRLLVL.

This chain connects TRBV19 to TRBJ1-5; no clear D. The germline V gene encodes CDR1 LNHDA and CDR2 SQIVND (reference sequence). The germline V and J ends were trimmed by 4 bases and 5 bases, with 9 bases remaining between them. This CDR3 contains 13 residues. The CDR3 bases are TGTGCCAGTAGTAACAGCGGAGATCAGCCCCAGCATTTT. Protein: CASSNSGDQPQHF.

This clonotype was counted ten times or more. This chain connects TRBV11-2 to TRBJ1-1; 7 bases match TRBD1. Germline V gene data show CDR1 as SGHAT and CDR2 as FQNNGV. This CDR3 has 15 residues. The J segment lost 5 bases and the V segment lost 4 bases, leaving 10 bases of the junction unmatched. CDR3 in amino acids: CASSYIYRGLTEAFF. Written as DNA, the CDR3 is TGTGCCAGCAGCTATATATACAGGGGATTGACTGAAGCTTTCTTT.

This clonotype occurred many times. The chain is built from TRBV6-1 and TRBJ2-3, with D possibly called TRBD1 or TRBD2 (5 bases each). This CDR3 has 14 amino acids. CDR1 and CDR2 (germline): MNHNS, SASEGT. V gave up 1 base and J gave up 3 bases, with 8 bases separating them. CDR3 nucleotide sequence: TGTGCCAGCAGTGAAGGTTGGGGGACAGATACGCAGTATTTT. Amino acids: CASSEGWGTDTQYF.

The chain employs TRBV19 and TRBJ2-3, with a weak D call TRBD1 (7 bases). Germline V gene data show CDR1 as LNHDA and CDR2 as SQIVND (reference sequence). The CDR3 spans 14 residues. Trimming pared 1 base from V and 8 bases from J, leaving 13 bases between. The CDR3 DNA is TGTGCCAGTAGTATAGTTTCCCAGGGGGGTACGCAGTATTTT. It is translated as CASSIVSQGGTQYF.